The 32 T cell receptor beta chains reported below all come from one sample, sequenced in a study of cytomegalovirus exposure and HLA in healthy donors. Primers included in the PCR were 60 Vbeta and 13 Jbeta primers. The data were produced by immunoSEQ multiplex PCR, yet TCRdb's version contains in-frame clones alone and is incomplete. The sample has around 190,000 clones; around 82% are singletons. The sequenced material came from PBMCs. Source of these receptors: a man between 60 and 70 years old in good health and CMV-seronegative.

This sequence joins TRBV5-4 and TRBJ1-2; the D is unclear. This CDR3 is 11 amino acids long. Germline V gives CDR1 SGHNT, CDR2 YYREEE (reference sequence). V was trimmed by 0 bases and J by 7 bases, leaving 4 bases between them. The CDR3 reads CASSLDGGYTF. The CDR3 nucleotides are TGTGCCAGCAGCTTGGACGGTGGCTACACCTTC.

About this clone: A read error may account for a junction end that differs from germline. The V and J genes are TRBV2 and TRBJ1-2, with a possible D match to TRBD1 (6 bases). Germline V gene lookup returns CDR1 SNHLY and CDR2 FYNNEI. This CDR3 spans 12 amino acids. CDR3: CASNLQGNGYPF. The CDR3 region has the DNA TGTGCCAGCAACTTACAGGGTAATGGCTACCCCTTC.

The genes are TRBV6-5 and TRBJ1-1; D call uncertain. The length of the CDR3 is 13 residues. Germline assignment: CDR1 MNHEY and CDR2 SVGAGI. The V gene lost 7 bases and the J gene lost 1 base, with 10 bases spanning the gap. The CDR3 protein is CASIRPGNTEAFF. DNA of the CDR3: TGTGCCAGCATCCGACCGGGGAACACTGAAGCTTTCTTT.

The CDR3 DNA follows: TGTGCCAGCAGTTTATACGGGAGGGTATCCACAGATACGCAGTATTTT. Translated, it gives CASSLYGRVSTDTQYF. The chain uses TRBV28 and TRBJ2-3, with 8 bases aligning to TRBD2. Germline V gives CDR1 MDHEN, CDR2 SYDVKM. The trim removed 1 base at V and 2 bases at J, leaving 5 bases unmatched. The CDR3 is 16 residues long.

This chain uses TRBV2 with TRBJ2-3, with D tentatively TRBD1 (6 bases). Trimming removed 5 bases at V and 0 bases at J, with 18 bases between. This CDR3 has 17 amino acids. Looked up from germline, CDR1 is SNHLY and CDR2 is FYNNEI. CDR3 amino acids: CASSQHRTVPSTDTQYF. CDR3 sequence (DNA): TGTGCCAGCAGTCAGCATAGGACAGTTCCCAGCACAGATACGCAGTATTTT.

This clone was recorded only once. The chain is built from TRBV2 and TRBJ2-2, with TRBD1 matching over 10 bases. The CDR3 is 14 residues long. The trim removed 10 bases at V and 6 bases at J, leaving 8 bases unmatched. Germline loops: CDR1 SNHLY, CDR2 FYNNEI. Written as DNA, the CDR3 is TGTGCCACCAGGGTTGACAGGGGGCCCGGGGAGCTGTTTTTT. It is translated as CATRVDRGPGELFF.

This chain uses TRBV9 with TRBJ2-2, with 15 bases aligning to TRBD2. The CDR3 runs 17 residues. Germline loops: CDR1 SGDLS, CDR2 YYNGEE. V was pared by 3 bases and J by 7 bases, with 7 bases of the junction left unmatched. The CDR3 is CASSAGLAGGPHGELFF. The CDR3 DNA is TGTGCCAGCAGCGCAGGACTAGCGGGAGGGCCCCACGGGGAGCTGTTTTTT. Together with reference TRBV9 and TRBJ2-2, the CDR3 gives the full variable domain: DSGVTQTPKHLITATGQRVTLRCSPRSGDLSVYWYQQSLDQGLQFLIQYYNGEERAKGNILERFSAQQFPDLHSELNLSSLELGDSALYFCASSAGLAGGPHGELFFGEGSRLTVL.

This clone was seen only a few times. The CDR3 here is CASSLDDSLNTEAFF. The CDR3 region has the DNA TGTGCCAGCAGCTTAGACGACAGCTTGAACACTGAAGCTTTCTTT. The chain uses TRBV7-9 and TRBJ1-1; weak D call: TRBD1 (5 bases). V lost 1 base and J lost 0, with 9 bases in between. Germline V gene data show CDR1 as SEHNR and CDR2 as FQNEAQ (reference sequence). CDR3 size: 15 residues.

CDR3 DNA: TGCGCCAGCAGCCAAGCTAGTGGGGCCAACGTCCTGACTTTC. Translation gives CASSQASGANVLTF. The chain is built from TRBV4-3 and TRBJ2-6, with unresolved D. The CDR3 length is 14 residues. V was shortened by 1 base and J by 3 bases, with 4 bases between the two germline ends. Looked up from germline, CDR1 is LGHNA and CDR2 is YSLEER.

Notes on this clone: A junction end diverges from the germline sequence, so it may reflect a read error. The chain joins TRBV19 to TRBJ2-2, with 10 bases aligning to TRBD1. CDR1 and CDR2 from the germline V gene are LNHDA and SQIVND (reference sequence). The CDR3 has 18 residues. In DNA form, the CDR3 reads TGTGCCAGTAGTATGAGACAGGGGGCCTTCGCGGATACCGGGGAACTGTTTTTT. This sequence encodes CASSMRQGAFADTGELFF. Full variable domain (remainder filled in from reference TRBV19 and TRBJ2-2): DGGITQSPKYLFRKEGQNVTLSCEQNLNHDAMYWYRQDPGQGLRLIYYSQIVNDFQKGDIAEGYSVSREKKESFPLTVTSAQKNPTAFYLCASSMRQGAFADTGELFFGEGSRLTVL.

This clone has just one count. The CDR3: CASSIREGQETQYF. CDR3 DNA: TGTGCCAGCAGCATTCGGGAGGGCCAGGAGACCCAGTACTTC. The genes are TRBV7-6 and TRBJ2-5; 8 bases match TRBD2. The CDR3 has 14 amino acids. J gave up 5 bases and V 5 bases, and 7 bases lay outside the gene matches. Germline assignment: CDR1 SGHVS and CDR2 FNYEAQ. Full variable domain (rest looked up from reference TRBV7-6 and TRBJ2-5): GAGVSQSPRYKVTKRGQDVALRCDPISGHVSLYWYRQALGQGPEFLTYFNYEAQQDKSGLPNDRFSAERPEGSISTLTIQRTEQRDSAMYRCASSIREGQETQYFGPGTRLLVL.

This chain joins TRBV2 and TRBJ2-1; tentatively, D is TRBD2 (5 bases). Between the trimmed V and J ends, which lost 2 bases and 7 bases, there was a span of 9 bases. Germline CDR1 SNHLY, CDR2 FYNNEI. The CDR3 is made up of 13 amino acids. In DNA, the CDR3 is TGTGCCAGCAGTGAAATTCGGGGAAATGAGCAGTTCTTC. Its translation is CASSEIRGNEQFF.

About this clone itself: Germline and junction disagree at one end, which may indicate a read error. CDR3 sequence: CASSVDRDQPQHF. The CDR3 DNA sequence: TGTGCCAGTAGTGTAGACAGGGATCAGCCCCAGCATTTT. J is TRBJ1-5 and V is TRBV19, with 7 bases identical to TRBD1. Looked up from germline, CDR1 is LNHDA and CDR2 is SQIVND (reference sequence). This CDR3 is 13 amino acids long.

V is TRBV5-1 and J is TRBJ1-1, with 8 bases fitting TRBD1. The CDR3 extends over 14 amino acids. The trim removed 3 bases at V and 4 bases at J, leaving 5 bases unmatched. The germline CDR1 and CDR2 sequences are SGHRS and YFSETQ. CDR3 residues: CASSSTTGATEAFF. The CDR3 DNA follows: TGCGCCAGCAGCTCAACGACAGGGGCCACTGAAGCTTTCTTT.

The count of this clone is one. CDR3 region: CASTGIYYEQYF. CDR3 nucleotides: TGTGCCAGCACGGGGATTTACTACGAGCAGTACTTC. This sequence joins TRBV2 and TRBJ2-7, with D possibly matching TRBD2 (5 bases). Deletions cut 7 bases from V and 3 bases from J, with 10 bases between. The CDR3 runs 12 residues. Germline V gene data show CDR1 as SNHLY and CDR2 as FYNNEI.

The V call is TRBV6-1, the J call TRBJ1-4; D is ambiguous. CDR1 and CDR2 (germline): MNHNS, SASEGT. Trimming removed 10 bases at V and 13 bases at J, with 22 bases between. The CDR3 extends over 13 amino acids. The CDR3 is CATHGLIEITLFF. For the CDR3, the DNA is TGTGCCACCCACGGACTGATCGAGATTACACTGTTTTTT.

The chain recombines TRBV4-1 with TRBJ2-2, with 7 bases that match TRBD2. The J segment lost 0 bases and the V segment lost 0 bases, leaving 4 bases of the junction unmatched. CDR1 MGHRA and CDR2 YSYEKL come from the germline V gene. CDR3 length: 17 amino acids. CDR3 loop: CASSQDPSGANTGELFF. CDR3 DNA: TGCGCCAGCAGCCAAGATCCTAGCGGAGCGAACACCGGGGAGCTGTTTTTT.

Only a few counts were recorded for this clone. V usage is TRBV6-6 and J usage is TRBJ1-5; no firm D call. CDR1 and CDR2 (germline): MNHNY, SVGAGI (reference sequence). V was trimmed by 2 bases and J by 6 bases, leaving 5 bases between them. The CDR3 runs 12 residues. Here the CDR3 reads CASSYVAQPQHF. The CDR3 DNA reads as TGTGCCAGCAGTTACGTGGCTCAGCCCCAGCATTTT.

This chain joins TRBV10-3 and TRBJ2-2, with 16 positions matching TRBD2. The CDR3 is made up of 17 amino acids. The trim removed 7 bases at V and 1 base at J, leaving 3 bases unmatched. Germline lookup yields CDR1 ENHRY and CDR2 SYGVKD. Here the CDR3 reads CAIKGTSGRGNTGELFF. The CDR3 bases are TGTGCCATCAAAGGGACTAGCGGGAGGGGGAACACCGGGGAGCTGTTTTTT.

This clone has just one count. The junction departs from the called germline gene at one end, perhaps through a read error. V gene TRBV13 combines with J gene TRBJ2-5, with 12 bases aligning to TRBD2. The germline V gene encodes CDR1 PRHDT and CDR2 FYEKMQ (reference sequence). This CDR3 contains 17 residues. CDR3 residues: CASSLVASGGAMETRYF. CDR3 nucleotide sequence: TGTGCCAGCAGCTTAGTGGCTAGCGGGGGGGCCATGGAGACCCGGTACTTC.

The V gene is TRBV2, the J gene TRBJ2-1, with 11 bases identical to TRBD1. Germline V CDR1 and CDR2: SNHLY, FYNNEI. V lost 3 bases to trimming and J lost 8 bases; unmatched junction nucleotides: 9. The CDR3 totals 16 residues. The CDR3 DNA reads as TGTGCCAGCAGTGATATGGGACAGGGGGGACTTGATGAGCAGTTCTTC. Protein sequence: CASSDMGQGGLDEQFF.

The chain joins TRBV5-4 to TRBJ2-7, with D perhaps matching TRBD2 (5 bases). CDR3 size: 11 residues. V lost 4 bases, J lost 4 bases, and 6 bases lay in between. CDR1 and CDR2 from the germline V gene are SGHNT and YYREEE (reference sequence). CDR3 nucleotide sequence: TGTGCCAGCAGCACGGGGTACGAGCAGTACTTC. It translates to CASSTGYEQYF.

The J gene is TRBJ2-5, the V gene TRBV2; 7 bases line up with TRBD2. Germline assignment: CDR1 SNHLY and CDR2 FYNNEI. CDR3 length equals 12 residues. J lost 9 bases, V lost 6 bases, and 7 bases had no gene match. The CDR3 here is CASSWGGEPQYF. CDR3 bases: TGTGCCAGCAGCTGGGGGGGTGAGCCCCAGTACTTC.

The CDR3 here is CASSVQGADSPLHF. Written as DNA, the CDR3 is TGTGCCAGCAGCGTACAGGGGGCTGATTCACCCCTCCACTTT. The chain employs TRBV9 and TRBJ1-6; TRBD1 matches at 8 bases. V was clipped by 1 base and J by 8 bases; unmatched bases: 2. Per the germline V gene, CDR1 is SGDLS and CDR2 is YYNGEE. This CDR3 is built from 14 residues.

This clone showed up just a few times. The chain joins TRBV2 to TRBJ1-5, with 8 bases that match TRBD1. Germline CDR1 and CDR2: SNHLY and FYNNEI. The CDR3 is made up of 15 amino acids. J lost 7 bases, V lost 4 bases, and 9 bases had no gene match. Here the CDR3 DNA reads TGTGCCAGCAGTGTTTTTACAGGGGGGGACCAGCCCCAGCATTTT. Translation gives CASSVFTGGDQPQHF.

This clone appeared a few times. The chain recombines TRBV27 with TRBJ1-1, with 7 bases matching TRBD1. With 0 bases clipped from V and 8 bases from J, the junction kept 6 bases outside the gene matches. In germline, CDR1 is MNHEY, CDR2 SMNVEV (reference sequence). The CDR3 is made up of 14 amino acids. The CDR3 coding sequence is TGTGCCAGCAGTTTATCGTCGAGGGGGCAGGAAGCTTTCTTT. Protein: CASSLSSRGQEAFF.

The chain carries TRBV5-1 and TRBJ2-1; 11 nucleotides match TRBD2. The CDR3 spans 16 residues. With V trimmed by 4 bases and J by 9 bases, 12 bases remained unmatched. CDR1 and CDR2 (germline): SGHRS, YFSETQ. CDR3 sequence reads: CASSPRTSGFGIEQFF. CDR3 sequence (DNA): TGCGCCAGCAGCCCCAGGACTAGCGGGTTCGGTATTGAGCAGTTCTTC.

The rearrangement uses TRBV11-1 and TRBJ2-3; D is undetermined. Germline V gene data show CDR1 as SGHAT and CDR2 as FQDESV (reference sequence). V was clipped by 4 bases and J by 0 bases, with 11 bases between them. The CDR3 spans 15 residues. CDR3 DNA: TGTGCCAGCAGCTCGAACGTGGGCAGCACAGATACGCAGTATTTT. Its protein is CASSSNVGSTDTQYF.

This chain connects TRBV6-5 to TRBJ2-1; a weak D match, TRBD1 (5 bases). Germline CDR1 reads MNHEY; CDR2 reads SVGAGI. The CDR3 runs to 14 residues. The ends were cut back, 6 bases at V and 7 bases at J, with 16 bases in the middle. Written as DNA, the CDR3 is TGTGCCAGCAGCCCCCTGCCCCCAGGGAATGAGCAGTTCTTC. It encodes CASSPLPPGNEQFF.

This sequence joins TRBV18 and TRBJ1-2; possible D gene TRBD1, 6 bases. Trimming cost V 2 bases and J 13 bases, with 11 bases left between them. Looked up from germline, CDR1 is KGHSH and CDR2 is LQKENI. There are 11 residues in the CDR3. The CDR3 coding sequence is TGTGCCAGCTCACCAAGCGGACAGATCACCTTC. It yields the protein CASSPSGQITF.

In this sample, this clone turned up once. At one boundary the junction diverges from the germline segment, which might be a read error. The V and J genes are TRBV6-5 and TRBJ1-5; D may be TRBD1 (5 bases). CDR1 and CDR2 from the germline V gene are MNHEY and SVGAGI. The CDR3 contains 14 residues. The CDR3 loop reads CASREDSSNQPQNF. In nucleotides, the CDR3 is TGTGCCAGCAGAGAAGACAGTAGCAATCAGCCCCAGAATTTT.

In the case of this clone: At the DNA level, this CDR3 is encoded by other sequences in the same sample as well. The chain combines TRBV29-1 with TRBJ2-7, with D maybe TRBD2 (5 bases). The CDR3 loop spans 11 amino acids. CDR1 is SQVTM, CDR2 ANQGSEA, per germline. Trimming removed 3 bases from V and 4 bases from J, with 7 bases in between. The CDR3 DNA sequence: TGCAGCGTTGATCGGGGTTACGAGCAGTACTTC. The encoded protein is CSVDRGYEQYF.